This T cell receptor beta chain was captured by sequencing in a study of vaccination and CD4 T cells after COVID-19. Study context: Nasal swab PCR identified SARS-CoV-2 in the convalescent patients, of whom about ten were mild and one severe. Participants were vaccinated with two doses, given as either BNT162b2 or mRNA-1273 vaccine. Overlapping peptides covering the spike proteins of SARS-CoV-2, HCoV-NL63, HCoV-OC43 and HCoV-229E were added to stimulate cells.

The assay that was used to sequence DNA from cultured CD4+ T cells was the Oncomine TCR Beta short-read assay. TCRdb processed the PCR reads anew with MiXCR; each CDR3 protein has one entry. The sample gives approximately 20,000 distinct CDR3 sequences, 70% of which show up once; 4.5% to 7% is in the top ten. A note on this clonotype: Antigen specificity is unknown.

Germline CDR1 is SGHTA and CDR2 is FQGTGA. The CDR3 length is 15 residues. V dropped 2 bases and J dropped 4 bases, with 13 bases sitting between them. Treatment given: roughly 11-day PBMC culture with coronavirus spike peptide pools or control peptides (ViraFEST assay). Input material: CD4+ T cells from blood, cultured in vitro. This TCR was sampled from a human donor who had recovered from COVID-19. This sequence joins TRBV7-3 and TRBJ2-3; D is possibly TRBD1 (5 bases). CDR3 in DNA: TGTGCCAGCAGCTTATCATCAGGGTTCGCAGATACGCAGTATTTT. It yields the protein CASSLSSGFADTQYF.